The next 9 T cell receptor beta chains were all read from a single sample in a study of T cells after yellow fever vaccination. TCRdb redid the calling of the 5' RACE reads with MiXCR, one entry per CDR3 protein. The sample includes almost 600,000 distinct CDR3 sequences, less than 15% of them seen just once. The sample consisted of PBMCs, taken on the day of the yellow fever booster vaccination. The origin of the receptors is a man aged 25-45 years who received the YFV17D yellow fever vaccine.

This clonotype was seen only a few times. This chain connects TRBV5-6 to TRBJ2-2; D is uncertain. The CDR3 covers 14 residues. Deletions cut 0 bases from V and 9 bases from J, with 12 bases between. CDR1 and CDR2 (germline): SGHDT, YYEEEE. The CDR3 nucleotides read TGTGCCAGCAGCTTGGAGGCGACTCCCCGGGAGCTGTTTTTT. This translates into CASSLEATPRELFF.

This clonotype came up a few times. The CDR3 reads CASTLDPYNEQFF. The DNA of the CDR3 is TGCGCCAGCACCCTCGACCCTTACAATGAGCAGTTCTTC. V is TRBV5-1 and J is TRBJ2-1; D is undetermined. CDR1 and CDR2 (germline): SGHRS, YFSETQ. The CDR3 consists of 13 residues. The germline V and J ends were trimmed by 6 bases and 4 bases, with 11 bases remaining between them.

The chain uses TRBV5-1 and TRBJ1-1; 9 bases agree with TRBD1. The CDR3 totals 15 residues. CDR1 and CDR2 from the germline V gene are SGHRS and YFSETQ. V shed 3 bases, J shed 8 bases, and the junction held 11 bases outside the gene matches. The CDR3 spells CASSWGGTGSSEAFF. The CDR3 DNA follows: TGCGCCAGCAGCTGGGGGGGGACAGGGTCATCCGAAGCTTTCTTT. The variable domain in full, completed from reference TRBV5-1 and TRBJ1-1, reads KAGVTQTPRYLIKTRGQQVTLSCSPISGHRSVSWYQQTPGQGLQFLFEYFSETQRNKGNFPGRFSGRQFSNSRSEMNVSTLELGDSALYLCASSWGGTGSSEAFFGQGTRLTVV.

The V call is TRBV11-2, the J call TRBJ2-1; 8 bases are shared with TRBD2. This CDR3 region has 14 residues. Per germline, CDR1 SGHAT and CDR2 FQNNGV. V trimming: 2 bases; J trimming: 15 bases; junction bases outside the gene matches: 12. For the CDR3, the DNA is TGTGCCAGCAGCTTACGTGCGGAGCGGGGGAACTTGTTCTTC. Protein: CASSLRAERGNLFF.

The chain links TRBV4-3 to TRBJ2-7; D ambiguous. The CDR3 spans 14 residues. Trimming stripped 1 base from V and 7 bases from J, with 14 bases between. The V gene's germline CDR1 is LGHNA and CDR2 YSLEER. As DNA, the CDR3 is TGCGCCAGCAGCCAAGGACCTTCATGGGGAGAGCAGTACTTC. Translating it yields CASSQGPSWGEQYF.

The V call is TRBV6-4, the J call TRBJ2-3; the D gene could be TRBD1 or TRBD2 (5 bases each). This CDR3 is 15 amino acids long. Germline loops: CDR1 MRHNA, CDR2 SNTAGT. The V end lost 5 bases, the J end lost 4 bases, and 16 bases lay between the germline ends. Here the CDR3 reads CASSTGTQRSDTQYF. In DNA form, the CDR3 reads TGTGCCAGCAGTACCGGGACCCAAAGGTCAGATACGCAGTATTTT.

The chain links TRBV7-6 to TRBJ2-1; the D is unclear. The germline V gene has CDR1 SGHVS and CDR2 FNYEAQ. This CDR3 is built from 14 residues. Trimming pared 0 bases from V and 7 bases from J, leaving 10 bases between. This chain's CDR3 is CASSLAELANEQFF. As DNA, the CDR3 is TGTGCCAGCAGCTTAGCAGAACTTGCGAATGAGCAGTTCTTC.

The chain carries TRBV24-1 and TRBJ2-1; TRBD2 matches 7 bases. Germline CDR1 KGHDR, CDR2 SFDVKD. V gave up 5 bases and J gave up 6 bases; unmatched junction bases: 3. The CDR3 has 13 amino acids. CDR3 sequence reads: CATSARGSNEQFF. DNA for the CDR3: TGTGCCACCAGTGCGCGCGGGAGCAATGAGCAGTTCTTC.

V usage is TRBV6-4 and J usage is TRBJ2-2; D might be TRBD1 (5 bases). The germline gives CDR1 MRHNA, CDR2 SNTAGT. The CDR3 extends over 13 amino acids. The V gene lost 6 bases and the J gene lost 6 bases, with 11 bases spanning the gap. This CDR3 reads CASRGESPGELFF. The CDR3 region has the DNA TGTGCCAGCAGAGGGGAATCCCCCGGGGAGCTGTTTTTT.